A single sample is the source of the 27 T cell receptor beta chains below, sequenced in a study of blood T cell repertoires in COVID-19. Repertoires were generated with immunoSEQ multiplex PCR, while TCRdb's copy carries only in-frame clones and drops some. The sample lists over 450,000 clones, 85% to 90% occurring once. Sequencing used peripheral blood. These receptor sequences come from a woman aged 45-60 years with COVID-19, enrolled during active disease.

This clone was counted once. V gene TRBV7-3 combines with J gene TRBJ1-1, with TRBD1 matching 7 bases. Germline V gene lookup returns CDR1 SGHTA and CDR2 FQGTGA. With V trimmed by 2 bases and J by 1 base, 4 bases remained unmatched. This CDR3 spans 15 amino acids. The CDR3: CASSLQQGRNTEAFF. The DNA of the CDR3 is TGTGCCAGCAGCTTACAACAGGGGCGGAACACTGAAGCTTTCTTT.

The V gene is TRBV5-6, the J gene TRBJ2-2, with 8 bases matching TRBD1. CDR1 is SGHDT and CDR2 is YYEEEE in the germline V gene. The V and J ends lost 3 bases and 3 bases, in that order; junction bases with no gene match: 7. The CDR3 loop spans 16 amino acids. The CDR3 DNA reads TGTGCCAGCAGCTGGAGGACAGGGTGGGACACCGGGGAGCTGTTTTTT. Residues: CASSWRTGWDTGELFF.

The J gene is TRBJ1-3, the V gene TRBV10-3; TRBD1 is a possible D gene (5 bases). The CDR3 has 15 residues. Between the trimmed V and J ends, which lost 11 bases and 0 bases, there was a span of 17 bases. Germline V CDR1 and CDR2: ENHRY, SYGVKD. In DNA, the CDR3 is TGTGCCTCCGCGGGGACCTCCGTCTCTGGAAACACCATATATTTT. Its protein is CASAGTSVSGNTIYF.

The chain combines TRBV29-1 with TRBJ2-1, with D maybe TRBD1 (5 bases). Germline V CDR1 and CDR2: SQVTM, ANQGSEA. This CDR3 region has 15 residues. With 1 base removed from V and 5 bases from J, the gap between germline ends came to 15 bases. The CDR3 DNA is TGCAGCGTTGAAGCGTGGCAGGGAAGTCACAATGAGCAGTTCTTC. This encodes CSVEAWQGSHNEQFF.

CDR3 loop: CASSLGPLRTGVIQETQYF. CDR3 in DNA: TGTGCCAGCAGCTTGGGCCCCCTGAGGACAGGGGTTATCCAAGAGACCCAGTACTTC. This chain joins TRBV5-5 and TRBJ2-5, with 9 positions matching TRBD1. V was pared by 0 bases and J by 1 base, with 13 bases of the junction left unmatched. Germline V lookup: CDR1 SGHKS, CDR2 YYEKEE (reference sequence). CDR3 size: 19 residues.

The V and J genes are TRBV28 and TRBJ1-2, with D possibly being TRBD1 (5 bases). Per the germline V gene, CDR1 is MDHEN and CDR2 is SYDVKM. V dropped 2 bases and J dropped 3 bases, with 25 bases sitting between them. This CDR3 is built from 19 residues. The CDR3, as DNA: TGTGCCAGCAGTTTAGATTTCAGGGATTGGGATGGGCCTTACTATGGCTACACCTTC. Translated: CASSLDFRDWDGPYYGYTF.

V gene TRBV2 combines with J gene TRBJ2-2; D is unclear. Germline V gives CDR1 SNHLY, CDR2 FYNNEI. Deletions cut 5 bases from V and 1 base from J, with 5 bases between. CDR3 length: 13 amino acids. The CDR3 reads CASSYRNTGELFF. The CDR3 DNA follows: TGTGCCAGCAGTTACAGGAACACCGGGGAGCTGTTTTTT.

This clone is a singleton in its sample. The V and J genes are TRBV9 and TRBJ1-2; D is perhaps TRBD1 (5 bases). This CDR3 is built from 14 residues. V shed 4 bases and J shed 8 bases, with 18 bases lying between them. CDR1 is SGDLS, CDR2 YYNGEE, per germline. CDR3 sequence (DNA): TGTGCCAGCAGCTCTCCGGGGGACCTTTGGGGCTACACCTTC. Translating it yields CASSSPGDLWGYTF.

The rearrangement uses TRBV6-6 and TRBJ1-3, with D perhaps TRBD1 (6 bases). The CDR3 is 14 residues long. Trimming removed 6 bases at V and 4 bases at J, with 13 bases between. CDR1 and CDR2 (germline): MNHNY, SVGAGI (reference sequence). The CDR3, as DNA: TGTGCCAGCAGCCCCCAGGGGCTGGGAAACACCATATATTTT. This codes for CASSPQGLGNTIYF.

The chain couples TRBV5-1 to TRBJ1-4; 8 bases match TRBD1. Trimming removed 4 bases from V and 0 bases from J; junction bases left unmatched: 11. The CDR3 sequence is 18 residues long. Germline V gene lookup returns CDR1 SGHRS and CDR2 YFSETQ. The CDR3, as DNA: TGCGCCAGCAGCGCAGGGGACAGGCCTCCCCCAACTAATGAAAAACTGTTTTTT. Its protein is CASSAGDRPPPTNEKLFF.

The J gene is TRBJ1-2, the V gene TRBV20-1; D not certain. CDR3 length: 10 amino acids. The germline V gene encodes CDR1 DFQATT and CDR2 SNEGSKA (reference sequence). V was clipped by 6 bases and J by 8 bases, with 10 bases between them. CDR3 nucleotides: TGCAGTGCAAGCAGAGGAGGCTACACCTTC. Protein sequence: CSASRGGYTF.

The chain uses TRBV20-1 and TRBJ2-2; 9 bases align to TRBD1. CDR3 length: 11 amino acids. Losses at the gene ends were 7 bases for V and 15 bases for J; bases not matched to a gene: 9. Germline V lookup: CDR1 DFQATT, CDR2 SNEGSKA (reference sequence). CDR3 in amino acids: CSVQRQGVVFF. In DNA form, the CDR3 reads TGCAGTGTTCAGCGACAGGGGGTGGTGTTTTTT.

The gene calls are TRBV6-5 and TRBJ2-7, with TRBD1 as a possible D gene (5 bases). With 6 bases removed from V and 3 bases from J, the gap between germline ends came to 6 bases. The CDR3 runs 11 residues. Germline V gene data show CDR1 as MNHEY and CDR2 as SVGAGI. CDR3 protein: CASRRGYEQYF. CDR3 nucleotide sequence: TGTGCCAGCAGAAGGGGCTACGAGCAGTACTTC.

The chain has TRBV30 and TRBJ2-1; TRBD2 might be the D (5 bases). CDR1 is GTSNPN, CDR2 SVGIG, per germline (reference sequence). With 1 base removed from V and 0 bases from J, the gap between germline ends came to 16 bases. This CDR3 comprises 17 residues. For the CDR3, the DNA is TGTGCCTGGAGTGGTGGTAGACTACCCTCCTCCTACAATGAGCAGTTCTTC. This translates into CAWSGGRLPSSYNEQFF.

This chain uses TRBV6-5 with TRBJ2-7; D ambiguous. Trimming shortened V by 10 bases and J by 3 bases, and 13 bases separated the two germline ends. Germline values: CDR1 MNHEY, CDR2 SVGAGI. This CDR3 comprises 12 residues. The CDR3 is CATQTLYYEQYF. In DNA, the CDR3 is TGTGCCACCCAGACACTCTACTACGAGCAGTACTTC.

The V gene is TRBV30, the J gene TRBJ2-7; 7 bases are a match to TRBD1. The CDR3 loop spans 14 amino acids. The V gene's germline CDR1 is GTSNPN and CDR2 SVGIG (reference sequence). Losses at the gene ends were 5 bases for V and 0 bases for J; bases not matched to a gene: 7. The DNA of the CDR3 is TGTGCCTGGCGAAGACAGGGTACCTCCTACGAGCAGTACTTC. Translation gives CAWRRQGTSYEQYF.

This rearrangement joins TRBV24-1 to TRBJ2-5; 8 bases match TRBD1. The V and J ends lost 3 bases and 2 bases, in that order; junction bases with no gene match: 7. The CDR3 loop spans 16 amino acids. The germline V gene encodes CDR1 KGHDR and CDR2 SFDVKD. CDR3 nucleotide sequence: TGTGCCACCAGTGATGGCGGGACAGGACTACAAGAGACCCAGTACTTC. The encoded protein is CATSDGGTGLQETQYF.

This sequence joins TRBV11-2 and TRBJ2-7, with 8 positions matching TRBD1. The V segment lost 5 bases and the J segment 7 bases; nucleotides outside the gene matches: 7. This CDR3 is 13 amino acids long. Germline loops: CDR1 SGHAT, CDR2 FQNNGV. The CDR3, as DNA: TGTGCCAGCAGCACACGACAGGGGAGGGAGCAGTACTTC. Its translation: CASSTRQGREQYF.

This rearrangement joins TRBV2 to TRBJ2-1; the D gene is possibly TRBD2 (7 bases). This CDR3 has 14 residues. Germline-derived CDR1 and CDR2 are SNHLY and FYNNEI. V was pared by 8 bases and J by 6 bases, with 17 bases between. CDR3 bases: TGTGCCAGCTTCACCGGGGGGCACGTCAATGAGCAGTTCTTC. It is translated as CASFTGGHVNEQFF.

The rearrangement joins TRBV18 to TRBJ1-4, with D possibly TRBD1 on 5 matching bases. The V end lost 3 bases, the J end lost 7 bases, and 12 bases lay between the germline ends. The CDR3 is made up of 14 amino acids. The germline V gene encodes CDR1 KGHSH and CDR2 LQKENI. CDR3 residues: CASSPGGSREKLFF. The DNA for the CDR3 is TGTGCCAGCTCACCGGGGGGGAGCCGTGAAAAACTGTTTTTT. The whole variable domain, remainder taken from reference TRBV18 and TRBJ1-4, is NAGVMQNPRHLVRRRGQEARLRCSPMKGHSHVYWYRQLPEEGLKFMVYLQKENIIDESGMPKERFSAEFPKEGPSILRIQQVVRGDSAAYFCASSPGGSREKLFFGSGTQLSVL.

This chain joins TRBV7-3 and TRBJ2-3; no firm D call. The CDR3 runs 13 residues. V lost 3 bases, J lost 1 base, and 5 bases lay in between. Germline CDR1 SGHTA, CDR2 FQGTGA. The DNA of the CDR3 is TGTGCCAGCAGCTTCCGGGGCACAGATACGCAGTATTTT. Translating gives CASSFRGTDTQYF.

This chain joins TRBV12-3 or TRBV12-4 and TRBJ2-3, with unresolved D. V was trimmed by 6 bases and J by 8 bases, leaving 12 bases between them. The CDR3 has 12 amino acids. CDR3 in DNA: TGTGCCAGCAGCCCTCCGCGAGGTACGCAGTATTTT. As protein: CASSPPRGTQYF.

The rearrangement joins TRBV30 to TRBJ1-1, with unresolved D. Trimming took off 2 bases at V and 6 bases at J, with 13 bases between the two ends. Germline CDR1 is GTSNPN and CDR2 is SVGIG (reference sequence). CDR3 length: 13 amino acids. The CDR3 nucleotides read TGTGCCTGGAGTCTCAGGTGGGGAGCTGAAGCTTTCTTT. Its protein is CAWSLRWGAEAFF.

The chain uses TRBV5-1 and TRBJ1-1, with TRBD1 as a possible D gene (6 bases). There are 16 residues in the CDR3. Between the trimmed V and J ends, which lost 2 bases and 3 bases, there was a span of 17 bases. Germline assignment: CDR1 SGHRS and CDR2 YFSETQ. In nucleotides, the CDR3 is TGCGCCAGCAGCTTCCGGCCAGGGGAAGGAGACACTGAAGCTTTCTTT. Translated: CASSFRPGEGDTEAFF.

V gene TRBV7-7 combines with J gene TRBJ2-3, with D possibly matching TRBD1 (5 bases). The CDR3 sequence is 16 residues long. Trimming stripped 1 base from V and 6 bases from J, with 17 bases between. Germline values: CDR1 SSHAT, CDR2 FNYEAQ (reference sequence). CDR3 amino acids: CASSLGLKGIEDTQYF. CDR3 nucleotide sequence: TGTGCCAGCAGCTTAGGTCTTAAGGGGATAGAGGATACGCAGTATTTT.

The rearrangement uses TRBV5-4 and TRBJ2-7, with D possibly TRBD2 on 6 matching bases. The V gene's germline CDR1 is SGHNT and CDR2 YYREEE (reference sequence). V was cut by 7 bases and J by 0 bases, with 11 bases left in between. This CDR3 has 13 residues. Here the CDR3 reads CASGLADSYEQYF. The CDR3 DNA sequence: TGTGCCAGCGGATTAGCGGACTCCTACGAGCAGTACTTC.

The chain couples TRBV13 to TRBJ2-7, with 8 bases lining up with TRBD2. J gave up 3 bases and V 5 bases, and 21 bases lay outside the gene matches. Germline values: CDR1 PRHDT, CDR2 FYEKMQ (reference sequence). CDR3 length: 19 residues. This CDR3 is CASSVMIAGIAGNLYEQYF. The CDR3, as DNA: TGTGCCAGCAGCGTAATGATAGCGGGAATAGCGGGGAACCTCTACGAGCAGTACTTC.